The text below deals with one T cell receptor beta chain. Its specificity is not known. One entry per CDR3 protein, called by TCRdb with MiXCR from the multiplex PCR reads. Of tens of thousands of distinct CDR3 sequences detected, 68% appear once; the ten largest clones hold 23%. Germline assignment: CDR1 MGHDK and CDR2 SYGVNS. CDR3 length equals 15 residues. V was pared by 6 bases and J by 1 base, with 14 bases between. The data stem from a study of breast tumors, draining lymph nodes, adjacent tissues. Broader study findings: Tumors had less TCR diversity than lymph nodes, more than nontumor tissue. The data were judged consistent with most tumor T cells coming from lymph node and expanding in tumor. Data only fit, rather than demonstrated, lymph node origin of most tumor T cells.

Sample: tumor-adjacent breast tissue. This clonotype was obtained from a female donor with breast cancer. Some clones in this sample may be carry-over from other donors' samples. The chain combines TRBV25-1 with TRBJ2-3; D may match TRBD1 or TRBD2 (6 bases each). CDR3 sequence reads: CASRGSGAGTDTQYF. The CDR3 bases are TGTGCCAGCAGGGGGTCGGGGGCGGGCACAGATACGCAGTATTTT.